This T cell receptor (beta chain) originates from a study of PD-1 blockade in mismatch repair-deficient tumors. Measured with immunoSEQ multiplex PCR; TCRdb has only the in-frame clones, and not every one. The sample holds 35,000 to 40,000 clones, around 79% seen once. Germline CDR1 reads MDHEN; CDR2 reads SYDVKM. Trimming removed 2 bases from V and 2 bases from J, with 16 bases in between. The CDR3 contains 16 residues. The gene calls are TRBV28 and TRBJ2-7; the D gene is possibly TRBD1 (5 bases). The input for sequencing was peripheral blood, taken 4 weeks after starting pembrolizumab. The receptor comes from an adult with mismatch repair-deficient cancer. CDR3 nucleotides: TGTGCCAGCAGTTTAGTGGGGCTACAGGCCCCCTACGAGCAGTACTTC. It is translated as CASSLVGLQAPYEQYF.